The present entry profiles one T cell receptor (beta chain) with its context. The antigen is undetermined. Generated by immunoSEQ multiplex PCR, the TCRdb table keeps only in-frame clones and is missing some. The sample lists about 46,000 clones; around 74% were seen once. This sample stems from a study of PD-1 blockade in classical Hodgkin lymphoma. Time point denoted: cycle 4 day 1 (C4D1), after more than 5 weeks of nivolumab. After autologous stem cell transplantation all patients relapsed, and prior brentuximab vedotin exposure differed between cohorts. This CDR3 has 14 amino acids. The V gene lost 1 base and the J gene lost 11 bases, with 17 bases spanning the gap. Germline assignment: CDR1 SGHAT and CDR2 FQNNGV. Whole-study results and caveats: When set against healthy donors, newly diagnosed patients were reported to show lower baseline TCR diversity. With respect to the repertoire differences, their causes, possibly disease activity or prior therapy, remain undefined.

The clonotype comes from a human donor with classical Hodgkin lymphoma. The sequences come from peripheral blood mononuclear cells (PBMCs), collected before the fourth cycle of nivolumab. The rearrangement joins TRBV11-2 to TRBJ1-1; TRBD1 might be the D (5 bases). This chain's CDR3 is CASSLVPGGVSAFF. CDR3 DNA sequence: TGTGCCAGCAGCTTAGTGCCGGGGGGAGTTTCGGCTTTCTTT.